This note documents a single T cell receptor (beta chain) sequence. The sample comes from a study of T cells after yellow fever vaccination. This CDR3 contains 15 residues. CDR1 is SQVTM and CDR2 is ANQGSEA in the germline V gene. The trim removed 3 bases at V and 6 bases at J, leaving 9 bases unmatched. In TCRdb, the 5' RACE reads were re-called with MiXCR into one record per CDR3 protein. The sample consists of 600,000 to 750,000 distinct CDR3 sequences, roughly an eighth of them appearing once. Sequenced material: PBMCs, taken on the day of the yellow fever booster vaccination. This rearrangement joins TRBV29-1 to TRBJ2-3, with TRBD2 identical over 10 bases. The clonotype was recovered from a young man who received the YFV17D yellow fever vaccine. The CDR3 sequence: CSVDWASGSGDTQYF. Written as DNA, the CDR3 is TGCAGCGTTGATTGGGCTAGCGGGAGTGGCGATACGCAGTATTTT.